These 26 T cell receptor beta chains were sequenced from one sample in a study of cytomegalovirus exposure and HLA in healthy donors. PCR was performed using 60 Vbeta and 13 Jbeta primers. Assay: immunoSEQ multiplex PCR; the TCRdb copy retains only in-frame clones and omits some. The sample includes roughly 82,000 clones, around 70% of them seen just once. The specimen was PBMCs. The source is a woman aged 35 to 49 in good health and CMV-seropositive.

CDR3 nucleotide sequence: TGTGCCTGGAGTAAGCGGGGGGGCGAAAAACTGTTTTTT. It codes for CAWSKRGGEKLFF. The genes are TRBV30 and TRBJ1-4; a possible D gene is TRBD1 (6 bases). The CDR3 has 13 residues. The V end was cut by 2 bases, the J end by 8 bases, with 12 bases between. In germline, CDR1 is GTSNPN, CDR2 SVGIG (reference sequence).

In nucleotides, the CDR3 is TGTGCCAGCAGTTTACGGACAGGCCCCTATGGCTACACCTTC. Protein: CASSLRTGPYGYTF. J is TRBJ1-2 and V is TRBV27; TRBD1 aligns across 7 bases. CDR1 and CDR2 from the germline V gene are MNHEY and SMNVEV (reference sequence). V lost 2 bases and J lost 4; bases outside the gene matches: 4. The CDR3 sequence is 14 residues long.

The chain couples TRBV27 to TRBJ1-5, with D perhaps TRBD1 (5 bases). The CDR3 has 14 amino acids. Germline values: CDR1 MNHEY, CDR2 SMNVEV (reference sequence). V was pared by 4 bases and J by 4 bases, with 11 bases between. This chain's CDR3 is CASSSRDYNQPQHF. Written as DNA, the CDR3 is TGTGCCAGCAGTTCCCGGGACTATAATCAGCCCCAGCATTTT.

This clone was seen only a few times. The V gene is TRBV6-5, the J gene TRBJ1-1; 7 bases are a match to TRBD1. The ends lost 6 bases at V and 1 base at J; junction bases unmatched: 5. The V gene's germline CDR1 is MNHEY and CDR2 SVGAGI. The CDR3 runs to 14 residues. The CDR3 DNA is TGTGCCAGCAGATACCACAGGGGGAACACTGAAGCTTTCTTT. This codes for CASRYHRGNTEAFF.

The chain is built from TRBV2 and TRBJ2-7; TRBD2 matches at 12 bases. The J segment lost 4 bases and the V segment lost 6 bases, leaving 7 bases of the junction unmatched. The CDR3 has 15 amino acids. The germline CDR1 and CDR2 sequences are SNHLY and FYNNEI. CDR3 sequence reads: CASRDRTSGKYEQYF. The CDR3 DNA follows: TGTGCCAGCAGGGACCGGACTAGCGGGAAGTACGAGCAGTACTTC. The whole variable domain, remainder taken from reference TRBV2 and TRBJ2-7, is EPEVTQTPSHQVTQMGQEVILRCVPISNHLYFYWYRQILGQKVEFLVSFYNNEISEKSEIFDDQFSVERPDGSNFTLKIRSTKLEDSAMYFCASRDRTSGKYEQYFGPGTRLTVT.

The CDR3 nucleotides are TGTGCCAGCAGCAAAGACAGCCCCAACTATGGCTACACCTTC. It encodes CASSKDSPNYGYTF. The chain uses TRBV21-1 and TRBJ1-2; TRBD1 is the table's D call, not checked against the DNA. TRBV21-1 is a listed pseudogene. This CDR3 has 14 residues.

The chain couples TRBV7-9 to TRBJ1-6; 12 bases align to TRBD1. Germline V gene data show CDR1 as SEHNR and CDR2 as FQNEAQ (reference sequence). The CDR3 covers 16 residues. The trim removed 4 bases at V and 7 bases at J, leaving 5 bases unmatched. Here the CDR3 DNA reads TGTGCCAGCAGCTCCGGGACAGGGGGCTTAAATTCACCCCTCCACTTT. Translating gives CASSSGTGGLNSPLHF.

The chain combines TRBV28 with TRBJ1-4; D is undetermined. The CDR3 is 18 residues long. Trimming left V 0 bases short and J 8 bases short, with 22 bases between. Germline CDR1 is MDHEN and CDR2 is SYDVKM. The CDR3 is CASSLWGPTGFTEEKLFF. CDR3 nucleotide sequence: TGTGCCAGCAGTTTATGGGGCCCCACGGGGTTTACGGAGGAAAAACTGTTTTTT.

J is TRBJ2-5 and V is TRBV9; 8 nucleotides align to TRBD2. V shed 0 bases, J shed 1 base, and the junction held 8 bases outside the gene matches. CDR1 and CDR2 from the germline V gene are SGDLS and YYNGEE. This CDR3 contains 17 residues. CDR3 in amino acids: CASSVAGGRGAQETQYF. For the CDR3, the DNA is TGTGCCAGCAGCGTAGCCGGTGGGCGGGGGGCCCAAGAGACCCAGTACTTC.

The J gene is TRBJ2-7, the V gene TRBV7-9; 10 bases match TRBD1. The CDR3 contains 15 residues. Germline CDR1 is SEHNR and CDR2 is FQNEAQ (reference sequence). Unmatched junction bases numbered 6, after V lost 1 base and J lost 6 bases. DNA for the CDR3: TGTGCCAGCAGCTTAGTGGGGGGACAGGGGCGCGAGCAGTACTTC. It translates to CASSLVGGQGREQYF.

Turning to this clone: The germline gene is not matched at one end of the junction; a read error may be the cause. The CDR3 protein is CASSLSLGTGSNYGYPF. The CDR3 DNA reads as TGTGCCAGCAGCTTATCGTTGGGGACAGGGTCTAACTATGGCTACCCCTTC. The chain is built from TRBV13 and TRBJ1-2; TRBD1 matches at 9 bases. The CDR3 has 17 residues. Germline values: CDR1 PRHDT, CDR2 FYEKMQ (reference sequence).

Comments on this clone: This CDR3 is also generated by other DNA sequences in the sample. The chain is built from TRBV2 and TRBJ1-5; TRBD1 aligns across 9 bases. CDR3 length: 14 residues. The junction had 5 bases not matched to a gene; V was cut back by 6 bases and J by 5 bases. Germline V gene lookup returns CDR1 SNHLY and CDR2 FYNNEI. The DNA of the CDR3 is TGTGCCAGCAGCCGAGGACAGGGGCATCAGCCCCAGCATTTT. Its protein product is CASSRGQGHQPQHF.

V and J are TRBV19 and TRBJ1-4, with TRBD1 as a possible D gene (5 bases). This CDR3 is 14 amino acids long. The germline CDR1 and CDR2 sequences are LNHDA and SQIVND (reference sequence). Deletions cut 7 bases from V and 0 bases from J, with 9 bases between. The DNA of the CDR3 is TGTGCCAGTACCGACAGTGCAACTAATGAAAAACTGTTTTTT. Translation: CASTDSATNEKLFF.

The chain joins TRBV2 to TRBJ2-3; D may be TRBD1 (5 bases). The germline V and J ends were trimmed by 6 bases and 0 bases, with 10 bases remaining between them. This CDR3 comprises 14 residues. The germline gives CDR1 SNHLY, CDR2 FYNNEI. In DNA form, the CDR3 reads TGTGCCAGCAGCAGACAGACCAGCACAGATACGCAGTATTTT. This codes for CASSRQTSTDTQYF.

The rearrangement links TRBV10-3 to TRBJ1-1, with D possibly TRBD1 on 5 matching bases. Germline CDR1 is ENHRY and CDR2 is SYGVKD. V lost 10 bases to trimming and J lost 3 bases, with 18 bases between them. The CDR3 loop spans 14 amino acids. This CDR3 reads CATQGPGGDTEAFF. The CDR3 nucleotides are TGTGCCACCCAAGGCCCGGGGGGGGACACTGAAGCTTTCTTT.

The chain couples TRBV25-1 to TRBJ2-5; D gene ambiguous. The CDR3 contains 12 residues. CDR1 MGHDK and CDR2 SYGVNS come from the germline V gene. The V end was cut by 7 bases, the J end by 7 bases, with 13 bases between. The CDR3 reads CASITAGGTQYF. CDR3 DNA: TGTGCCAGCATCACAGCTGGTGGGACCCAGTACTTC.

The V call is TRBV6-1, the J call TRBJ1-5; TRBD1 is a possible D gene (6 bases). Germline V gene lookup returns CDR1 MNHNS and CDR2 SASEGT. The CDR3 loop spans 15 amino acids. Trimming removed 6 bases from V and 2 bases from J, with 14 bases in between. CDR3 protein: CASRVTGYGNQPQHF. The CDR3, as DNA: TGTGCCAGCAGGGTTACAGGGTACGGCAATCAGCCCCAGCATTTT.

The rearrangement uses TRBV5-1 and TRBJ1-3; the D is unclear. Germline assignment: CDR1 SGHRS and CDR2 YFSETQ. This CDR3 has 14 residues. V was clipped by 1 base and J by 0 bases, with 5 bases between them. The DNA for the CDR3 is TGCGCCAGCAGCTTGTCGAGCTCTGGAAACACCATATATTTT. It specifies CASSLSSSGNTIYF.

This chain links TRBV10-3 with TRBJ1-1; 8 bases are shared with TRBD1. Germline V gene sequence: CDR1 ENHRY, CDR2 SYGVKD. The CDR3 spans 15 residues. With 4 bases clipped from V and 0 bases from J, the junction kept 4 bases outside the gene matches. CDR3 DNA: TGTGCCATCAGTGGAGGACAGGGAGTGAACACTGAAGCTTTCTTT. This codes for CAISGGQGVNTEAFF.

The gene calls are TRBV18 and TRBJ2-1; 13 nucleotides match TRBD2. J was trimmed by 7 bases and V by 6 bases; bases with no gene match: 9. The CDR3 has 16 amino acids. From germline, CDR1 is KGHSH and CDR2 LQKENI. The CDR3 DNA reads as TGTGCCAGCTCGTCGCCACTAGCGGGAGGGGGTAATGAGCAGTTCTTC. It translates to CASSSPLAGGGNEQFF.

The chain uses TRBV11-2 and TRBJ2-5; D not certain. Germline lookup yields CDR1 SGHAT and CDR2 FQNNGV. CDR3 length equals 13 residues. V lost 3 bases and J 5 bases, leaving 10 bases between the germline ends. CDR3 in DNA: TGTGCCAGCAGCTTCGAGCTGGGCGAGACCCAGTACTTC. Its protein is CASSFELGETQYF.

The chain couples TRBV10-1 to TRBJ2-4; possible D gene TRBD2, 6 bases. Germline V gene data show CDR1 as WNHNN and CDR2 as SYGVQD (reference sequence). V lost 6 bases, J lost 8 bases, and 14 bases lay in between. This CDR3 region has 13 residues. Here the CDR3 DNA reads TGCGCCAGCAGCGCTAGTGGGGGGTACATTCAGTACTTC. Its translation: CASSASGGYIQYF.

The rearrangement joins TRBV4-2 to TRBJ2-1, with a tentative D call TRBD2 (5 bases). Trimming removed 0 bases from V and 5 bases from J, with 11 bases in between. This CDR3 is built from 15 residues. Germline V gene data show CDR1 as LGHNA and CDR2 as YNFKEQ. The DNA for the CDR3 is TGTGCCAGCAGCCAAGAACCGGGATATAACAATGAGCAGTTCTTC. It codes for CASSQEPGYNNEQFF.

A remark on this clone: The same CDR3 can be traced to other DNA sequences in this sample. The J gene is TRBJ2-7, the V gene TRBV5-1, with a possible D match to TRBD2 (6 bases). V lost 0 bases, J lost 2 bases, and 9 bases lay in between. The CDR3 contains 14 residues. From germline, CDR1 is SGHRS and CDR2 YFSETQ. The CDR3 loop reads CASSLGGGTYEQYF. In DNA, the CDR3 is TGCGCCAGCAGCTTGGGGGGAGGCACCTACGAGCAGTACTTC.

The table lists this clone with a count of one. This chain joins TRBV29-1 and TRBJ1-1; 8 bases fit TRBD1. This CDR3 has 13 residues. V trimming: 6 bases; J trimming: 2 bases; junction bases outside the gene matches: 5. CDR1 and CDR2 from the germline V gene are SQVTM and ANQGSEA. CDR3 region: CSVGDRFNTEAFF. CDR3 in DNA: TGCAGCGTGGGGGACAGGTTTAACACTGAAGCTTTCTTT.

This chain uses TRBV5-1 with TRBJ1-1; D possibly corresponds to TRBD1 (6 bases). The CDR3 is 15 residues long. Germline loops: CDR1 SGHRS, CDR2 YFSETQ. Deletions cut 3 bases from V and 11 bases from J, with 23 bases between. CDR3 residues: CASSSTGSGDLPAFF. The CDR3 region has the DNA TGCGCCAGCAGCTCTACAGGGAGCGGAGACCTGCCGGCTTTCTTT.